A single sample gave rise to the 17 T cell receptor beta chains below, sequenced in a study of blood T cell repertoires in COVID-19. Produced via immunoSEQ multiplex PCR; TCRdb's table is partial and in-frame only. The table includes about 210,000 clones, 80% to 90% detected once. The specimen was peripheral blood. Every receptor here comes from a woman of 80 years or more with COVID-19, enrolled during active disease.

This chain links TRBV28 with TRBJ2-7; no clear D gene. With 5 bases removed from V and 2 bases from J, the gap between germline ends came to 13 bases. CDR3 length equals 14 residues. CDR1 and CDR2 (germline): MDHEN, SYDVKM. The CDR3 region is CASSQVHKTYEQYF. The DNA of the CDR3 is TGTGCCAGCAGTCAAGTACACAAGACCTACGAGCAGTACTTC.

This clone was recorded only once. CDR3 nucleotides: TGTGCCCTACGGTACCTACAAAAGGACACAGGCCTAGCGGGGGCCGGGGAGCTGTTTTTT. This encodes CALRYLQKDTGLAGAGELFF. The V gene is TRBV19, the J gene TRBJ2-2; 10 nucleotides match TRBD2. V dropped 11 bases and J dropped 6; count of bases not matched to a gene: 27. The CDR3 is 20 residues long. Germline CDR1 reads LNHDA; CDR2 reads SQIVND (reference sequence). Combining the CDR3 with reference TRBV19 and TRBJ2-2 gives the whole variable domain DGGITQSPKYLFRKEGQNVTLSCEQNLNHDAMYWYRQDPGQGLRLIYYSQIVNDFQKGDIAEGYSVSREKKESFPLTVTSAQKNPTAFYLCALRYLQKDTGLAGAGELFFGEGSRLTVL.

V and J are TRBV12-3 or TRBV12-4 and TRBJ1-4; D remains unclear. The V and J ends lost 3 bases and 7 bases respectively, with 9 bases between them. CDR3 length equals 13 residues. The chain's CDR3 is CASSFRFGEKLFF. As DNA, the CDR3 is TGTGCCAGCAGTTTTCGTTTCGGTGAAAAACTGTTTTTT.

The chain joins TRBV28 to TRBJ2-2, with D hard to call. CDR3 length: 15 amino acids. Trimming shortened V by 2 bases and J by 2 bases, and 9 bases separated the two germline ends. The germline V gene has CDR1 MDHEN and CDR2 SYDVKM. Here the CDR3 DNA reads TGTGCCAGCAGTTTAGGGCAGTTTAACACCGGGGAGCTGTTTTTT. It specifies CASSLGQFNTGELFF.

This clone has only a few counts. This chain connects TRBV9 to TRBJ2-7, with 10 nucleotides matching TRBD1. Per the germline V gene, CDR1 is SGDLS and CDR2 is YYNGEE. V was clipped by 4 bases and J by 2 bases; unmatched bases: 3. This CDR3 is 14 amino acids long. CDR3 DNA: TGTGCCAGCAGCAGCGGACAGGGGGCCTACGAGCAGTACTTC. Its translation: CASSSGQGAYEQYF.

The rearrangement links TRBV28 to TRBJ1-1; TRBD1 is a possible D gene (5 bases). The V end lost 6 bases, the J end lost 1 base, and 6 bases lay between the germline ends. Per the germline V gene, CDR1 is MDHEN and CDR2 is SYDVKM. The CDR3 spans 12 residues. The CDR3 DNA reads TGTGCCAGCAGGGGGGGGAACACTGAAGCTTTCTTT. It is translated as CASRGGNTEAFF.

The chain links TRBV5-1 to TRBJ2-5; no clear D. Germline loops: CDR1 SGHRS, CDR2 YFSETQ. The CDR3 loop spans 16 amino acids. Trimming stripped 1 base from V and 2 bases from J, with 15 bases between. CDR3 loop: CASSLTPPRSQETQYF. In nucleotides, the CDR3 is TGCGCCAGCAGCTTGACTCCTCCCCGGAGTCAAGAGACCCAGTACTTC. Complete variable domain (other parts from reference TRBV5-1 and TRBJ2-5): KAGVTQTPRYLIKTRGQQVTLSCSPISGHRSVSWYQQTPGQGLQFLFEYFSETQRNKGNFPGRFSGRQFSNSRSEMNVSTLELGDSALYLCASSLTPPRSQETQYFGPGTRLLVL.

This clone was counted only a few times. The CDR3 DNA follows: TGCGCCAGCAGCTTGCGGGTCGGAGGGGCGGAGACCCAGTACTTC. It is translated as CASSLRVGGAETQYF. This chain uses TRBV5-1 with TRBJ2-5; a weak D match, TRBD2 (6 bases). The CDR3 runs to 15 residues. V was clipped by 1 base and J by 5 bases, with 15 bases between them. Germline V gene data show CDR1 as SGHRS and CDR2 as YFSETQ.

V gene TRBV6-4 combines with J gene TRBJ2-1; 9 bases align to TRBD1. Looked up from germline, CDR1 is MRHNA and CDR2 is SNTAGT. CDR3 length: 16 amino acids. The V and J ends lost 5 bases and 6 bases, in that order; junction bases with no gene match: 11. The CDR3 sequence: CASSSQGTGTSNEQFF. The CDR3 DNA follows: TGTGCCAGCAGTTCACAAGGGACAGGGACCTCCAATGAGCAGTTCTTC.

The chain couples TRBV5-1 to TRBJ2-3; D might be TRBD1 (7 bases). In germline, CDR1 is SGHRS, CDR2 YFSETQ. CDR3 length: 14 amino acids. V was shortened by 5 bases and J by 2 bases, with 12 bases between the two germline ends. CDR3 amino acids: CASSFRGDTDTQYF. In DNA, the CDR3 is TGCGCCAGCAGTTTCAGGGGGGACACAGATACGCAGTATTTT.

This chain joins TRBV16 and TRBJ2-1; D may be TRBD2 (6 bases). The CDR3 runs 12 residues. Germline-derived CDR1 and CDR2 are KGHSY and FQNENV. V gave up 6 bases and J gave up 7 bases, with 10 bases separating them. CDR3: CASRSGGNEQFF. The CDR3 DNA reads TGTGCCAGCAGATCAGGAGGGAATGAGCAGTTCTTC.

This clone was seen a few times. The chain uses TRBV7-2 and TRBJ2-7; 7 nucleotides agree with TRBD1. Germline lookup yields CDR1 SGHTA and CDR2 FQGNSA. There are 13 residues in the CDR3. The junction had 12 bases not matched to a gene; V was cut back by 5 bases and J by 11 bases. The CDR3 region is CASSPPHRGLEYF. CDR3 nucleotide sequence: TGTGCCAGCAGCCCACCCCACAGGGGCCTGGAGTACTTC.

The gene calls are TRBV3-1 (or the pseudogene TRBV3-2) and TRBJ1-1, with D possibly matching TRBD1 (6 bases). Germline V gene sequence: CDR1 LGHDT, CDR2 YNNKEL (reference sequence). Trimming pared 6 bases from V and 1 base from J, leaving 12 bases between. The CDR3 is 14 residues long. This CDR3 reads CASRWGHSNTEAFF. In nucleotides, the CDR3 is TGTGCCAGCAGGTGGGGACATTCGAACACTGAAGCTTTCTTT.

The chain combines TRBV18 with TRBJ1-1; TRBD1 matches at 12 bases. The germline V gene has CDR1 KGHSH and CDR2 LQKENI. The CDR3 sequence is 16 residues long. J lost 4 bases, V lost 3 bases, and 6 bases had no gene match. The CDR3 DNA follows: TGTGCCAGCTCACCTCCGGGACAGGGGGCCAGCACTGAAGCTTTCTTT. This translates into CASSPPGQGASTEAFF.

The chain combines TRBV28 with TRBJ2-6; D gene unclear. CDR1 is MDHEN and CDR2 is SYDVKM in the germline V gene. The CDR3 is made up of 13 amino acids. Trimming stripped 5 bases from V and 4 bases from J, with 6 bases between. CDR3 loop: CASSPPGANVLTF. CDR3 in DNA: TGTGCCAGCAGTCCCCCAGGGGCCAACGTCCTGACTTTC.

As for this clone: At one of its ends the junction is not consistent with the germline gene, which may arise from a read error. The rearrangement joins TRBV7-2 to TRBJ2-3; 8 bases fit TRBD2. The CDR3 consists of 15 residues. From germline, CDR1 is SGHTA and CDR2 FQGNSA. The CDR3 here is CASRLAGPSTDTQYF. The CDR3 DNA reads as TGTGCCAGCAGATTAGCGGGGCCTAGCACAGATACGCAGTATTTT. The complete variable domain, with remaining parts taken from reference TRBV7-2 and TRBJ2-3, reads GAGVSQSPSNKVTEKGKDVELRCDPISGHTALYWYRQSLGQGLEFLIYFQGNSAPDKSGLPSDRFSAERTGGSVSTLTIQRTQQEDSAVYLCASRLAGPSTDTQYFGPGTRLTVL.

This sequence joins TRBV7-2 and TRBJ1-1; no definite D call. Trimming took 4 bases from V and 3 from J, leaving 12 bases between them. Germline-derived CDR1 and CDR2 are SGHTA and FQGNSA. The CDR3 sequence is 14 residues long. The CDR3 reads CASSSAGWDTEAFF. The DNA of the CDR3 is TGTGCCAGCAGCTCCGCAGGCTGGGACACTGAAGCTTTCTTT. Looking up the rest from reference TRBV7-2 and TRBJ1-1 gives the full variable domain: GAGVSQSPSNKVTEKGKDVELRCDPISGHTALYWYRQSLGQGLEFLIYFQGNSAPDKSGLPSDRFSAERTGGSVSTLTIQRTQQEDSAVYLCASSSAGWDTEAFFGQGTRLTVV.